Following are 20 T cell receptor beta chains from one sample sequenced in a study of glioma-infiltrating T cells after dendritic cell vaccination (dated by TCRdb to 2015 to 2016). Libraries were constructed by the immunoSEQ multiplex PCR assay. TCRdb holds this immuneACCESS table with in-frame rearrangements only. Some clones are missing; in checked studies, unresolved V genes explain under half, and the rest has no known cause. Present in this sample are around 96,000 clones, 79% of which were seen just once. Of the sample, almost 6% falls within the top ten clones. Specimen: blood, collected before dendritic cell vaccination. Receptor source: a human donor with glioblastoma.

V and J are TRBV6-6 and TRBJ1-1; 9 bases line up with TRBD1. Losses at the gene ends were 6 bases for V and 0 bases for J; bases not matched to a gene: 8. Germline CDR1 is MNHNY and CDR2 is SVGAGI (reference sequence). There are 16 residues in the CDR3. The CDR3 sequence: CASSLKTGGVNTEAFF. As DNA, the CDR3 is TGTGCCAGCAGCCTAAAGACAGGGGGAGTGAACACTGAAGCTTTCTTT.

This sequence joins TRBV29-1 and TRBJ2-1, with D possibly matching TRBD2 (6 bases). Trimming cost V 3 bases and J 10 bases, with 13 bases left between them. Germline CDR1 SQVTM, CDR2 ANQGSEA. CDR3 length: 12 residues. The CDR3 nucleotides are TGCAGCGTTGACCCCATCAGCGGGGAGCAGTTCTTC. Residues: CSVDPISGEQFF.

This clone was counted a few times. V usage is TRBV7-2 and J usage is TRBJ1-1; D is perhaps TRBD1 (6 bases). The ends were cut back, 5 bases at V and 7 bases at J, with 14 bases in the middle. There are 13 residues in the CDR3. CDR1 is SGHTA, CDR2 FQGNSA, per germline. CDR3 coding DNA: TGTGCCAGCAGCACGAGGGACACCATTGAAGCTTTCTTT. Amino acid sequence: CASSTRDTIEAFF.

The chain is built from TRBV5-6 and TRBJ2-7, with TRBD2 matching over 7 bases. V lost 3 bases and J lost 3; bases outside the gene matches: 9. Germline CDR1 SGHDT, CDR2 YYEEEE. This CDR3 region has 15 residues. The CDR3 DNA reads TGTGCCAGCAGCTCCACCCGGGGAGGGCACTACGAGCAGTACTTC. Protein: CASSSTRGGHYEQYF.

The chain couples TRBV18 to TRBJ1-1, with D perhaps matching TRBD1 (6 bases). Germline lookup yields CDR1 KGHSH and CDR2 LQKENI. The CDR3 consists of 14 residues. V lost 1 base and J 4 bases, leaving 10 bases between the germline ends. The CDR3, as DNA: TGTGCCAGCTCACCACAGGGGGTTGGCACTGAAGCTTTCTTT. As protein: CASSPQGVGTEAFF.

The CDR3, as DNA: TGTGCCAGCAGTTCTAGCCCGGGACAGGTATTCAACGAGCAGTACTTC. It is translated as CASSSSPGQVFNEQYF. The rearrangement joins TRBV6-5 to TRBJ2-7; 8 nucleotides match TRBD1. This CDR3 is built from 16 residues. Trimming removed 4 bases from V and 5 bases from J; junction bases left unmatched: 13. Per germline, CDR1 MNHEY and CDR2 SVGAGI.

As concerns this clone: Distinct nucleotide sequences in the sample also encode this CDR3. CDR3 DNA: TGTGCCAGCAGTTTAGCAGGGGGCTATGGCTACACCTTC. This translates into CASSLAGGYGYTF. The chain is built from TRBV28 and TRBJ1-2, with 7 bases aligning to TRBD1. After removal of 2 bases from V and 4 bases from J, the junction contained 1 base not matched to a gene. Germline values: CDR1 MDHEN, CDR2 SYDVKM. The CDR3 contains 13 residues.

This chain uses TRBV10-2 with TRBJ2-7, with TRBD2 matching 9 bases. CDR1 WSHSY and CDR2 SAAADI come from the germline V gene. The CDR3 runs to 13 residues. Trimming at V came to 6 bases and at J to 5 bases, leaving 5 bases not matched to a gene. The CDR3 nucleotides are TGCGCCAGCAGCCCCGGGACTAGCAACGAGCAGTACTTC. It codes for CASSPGTSNEQYF.

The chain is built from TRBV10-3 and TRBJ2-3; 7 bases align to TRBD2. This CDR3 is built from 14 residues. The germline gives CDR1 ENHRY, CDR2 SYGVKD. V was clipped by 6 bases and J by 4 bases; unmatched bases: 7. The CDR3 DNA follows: TGTGCCATCAGCCTGACTGCGGGAGCAGATACGCAGTATTTT. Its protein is CAISLTAGADTQYF.

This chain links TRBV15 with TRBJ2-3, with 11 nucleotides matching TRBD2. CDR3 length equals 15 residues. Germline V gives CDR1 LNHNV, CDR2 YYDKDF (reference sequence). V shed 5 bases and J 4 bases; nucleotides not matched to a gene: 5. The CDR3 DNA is TGTGCCACCAGCGGCCGACTAGCGGGGCCAGATACGCAGTATTTT. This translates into CATSGRLAGPDTQYF. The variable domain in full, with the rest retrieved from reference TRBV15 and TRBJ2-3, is DAMVIQNPRYQVTQFGKPVTLSCSQTLNHNVMYWYQQKSSQAPKLLFHYYDKDFNNEADTPDNFQSRRPNTSFCFLDIRSPGLGDTAMYLCATSGRLAGPDTQYFGPGTRLTVL.

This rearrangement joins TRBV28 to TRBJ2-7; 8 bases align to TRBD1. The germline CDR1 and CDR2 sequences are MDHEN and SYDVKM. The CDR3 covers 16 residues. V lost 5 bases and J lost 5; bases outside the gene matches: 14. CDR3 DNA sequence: TGTGCCAGCAGTCTCATAAGACAGGGGTGGAGAAACGAGCAGTACTTC. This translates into CASSLIRQGWRNEQYF.

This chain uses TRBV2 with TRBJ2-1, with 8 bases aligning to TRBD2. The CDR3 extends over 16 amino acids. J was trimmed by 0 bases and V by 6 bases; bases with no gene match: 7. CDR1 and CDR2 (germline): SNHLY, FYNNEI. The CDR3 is CASSSGLESSYNEQFF. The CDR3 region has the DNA TGTGCCAGCAGCTCGGGACTAGAGAGCTCCTACAATGAGCAGTTCTTC.

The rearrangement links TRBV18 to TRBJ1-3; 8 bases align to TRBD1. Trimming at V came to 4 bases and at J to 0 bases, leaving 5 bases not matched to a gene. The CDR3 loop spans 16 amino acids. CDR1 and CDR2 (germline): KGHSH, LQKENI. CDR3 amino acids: CASSRDRPYSGNTIYF. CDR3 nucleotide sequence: TGTGCCAGCTCACGGGACAGGCCCTACTCTGGAAACACCATATATTTT. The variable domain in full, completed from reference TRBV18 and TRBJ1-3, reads NAGVMQNPRHLVRRRGQEARLRCSPMKGHSHVYWYRQLPEEGLKFMVYLQKENIIDESGMPKERFSAEFPKEGPSILRIQQVVRGDSAAYFCASSRDRPYSGNTIYFGEGSWLTVV.

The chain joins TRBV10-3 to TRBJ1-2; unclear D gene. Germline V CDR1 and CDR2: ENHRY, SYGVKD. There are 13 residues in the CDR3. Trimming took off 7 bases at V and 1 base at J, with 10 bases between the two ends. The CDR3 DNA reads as TGTGCCATCACGAGCGGAGATAACTATGGCTACACCTTC. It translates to CAITSGDNYGYTF.

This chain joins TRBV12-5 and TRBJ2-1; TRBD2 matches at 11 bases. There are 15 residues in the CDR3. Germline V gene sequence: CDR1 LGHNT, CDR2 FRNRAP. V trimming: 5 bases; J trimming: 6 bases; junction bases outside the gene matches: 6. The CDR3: CASGPSLAGANEQFF. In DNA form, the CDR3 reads TGTGCTAGTGGTCCCTCACTAGCGGGGGCCAATGAGCAGTTCTTC.

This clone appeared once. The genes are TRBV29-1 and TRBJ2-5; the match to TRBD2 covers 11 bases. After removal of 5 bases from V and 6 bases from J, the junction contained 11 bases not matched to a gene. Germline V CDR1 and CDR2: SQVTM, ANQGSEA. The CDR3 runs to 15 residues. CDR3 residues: CSVRIGPSGGQTQYF. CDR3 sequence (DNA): TGCAGCGTTCGTATTGGTCCTAGCGGGGGGCAGACCCAGTACTTC.

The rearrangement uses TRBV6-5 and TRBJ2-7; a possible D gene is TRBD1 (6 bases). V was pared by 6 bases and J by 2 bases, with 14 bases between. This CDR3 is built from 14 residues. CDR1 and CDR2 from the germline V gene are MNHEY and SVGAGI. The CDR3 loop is CASSPNNRAYEQYF. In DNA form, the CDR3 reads TGTGCCAGCAGCCCTAACAACAGGGCCTACGAGCAGTACTTC.

DNA for the CDR3: TGTGCCAGCAGCTCCCTGCGGGGCCCCTACAATGAGCAGTTCTTC. Its protein is CASSSLRGPYNEQFF. The chain employs TRBV7-9 and TRBJ2-1; perhaps TRBD2 as D (6 bases). Germline V gene sequence: CDR1 SEHNR, CDR2 FQNEAQ (reference sequence). The CDR3 is 15 residues long. V shed 4 bases and J shed 2 bases, with 12 bases lying between them.

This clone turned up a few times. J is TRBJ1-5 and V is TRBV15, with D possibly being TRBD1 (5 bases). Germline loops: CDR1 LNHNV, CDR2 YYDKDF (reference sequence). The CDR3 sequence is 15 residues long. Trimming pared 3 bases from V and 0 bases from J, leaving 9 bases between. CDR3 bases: TGTGCCACCAGCAGGGGGACTGATAGCAATCAGCCCCAGCATTTT. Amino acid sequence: CATSRGTDSNQPQHF.

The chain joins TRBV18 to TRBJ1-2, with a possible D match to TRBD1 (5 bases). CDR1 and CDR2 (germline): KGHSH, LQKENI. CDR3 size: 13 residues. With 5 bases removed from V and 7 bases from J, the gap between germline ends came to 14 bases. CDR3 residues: CASSAGNVPGYTF. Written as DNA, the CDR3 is TGTGCCAGCTCAGCAGGGAATGTCCCTGGCTACACCTTC.